These 20 T cell receptor beta chains originate from one sample sequenced in a study of siplizumab effects on memory and regulatory T cells. The data were produced by immunoSEQ multiplex PCR, yet TCRdb's version contains in-frame clones alone and is incomplete. The sample shows nearly 85,000 clones, roughly 90% of them seen only once. The sequencing sample was made of Tregs sorted from blood. Receptors originate from a human donor in good health.

V and J are TRBV6-6 and TRBJ1-6; no reliable D call. The CDR3 runs 15 residues. Trimming cost V 0 bases and J 7 bases, with 10 bases left between them. In germline, CDR1 is MNHNY, CDR2 SVGAGI (reference sequence). The CDR3 reads CASSYSDGGNSPLHF. Here the CDR3 DNA reads TGTGCCAGCAGTTACTCGGATGGAGGGAATTCACCCCTCCACTTT.

V gene TRBV5-1 combines with J gene TRBJ2-3, with TRBD2 identical over 11 bases. Germline CDR1 SGHRS, CDR2 YFSETQ. The V gene end was trimmed by 4 bases and the J gene end by 2 bases; junction bases not matched to a gene: 6. This CDR3 comprises 16 residues. The CDR3 region has the DNA TGCGCCAGCAGCGGTACTAGCGGGGGCCTCACAGATACGCAGTATTTT. This codes for CASSGTSGGLTDTQYF.

The chain recombines TRBV10-2 with TRBJ1-1; D is undetermined. Germline CDR1 is WSHSY and CDR2 is SAAADI. V lost 2 bases and J 8 bases, leaving 9 bases between the germline ends. This CDR3 spans 12 amino acids. The CDR3 loop is CASSETSLEAFF. CDR3 nucleotides: TGCGCCAGCAGTGAGACCTCTCTGGAAGCTTTCTTT.

The chain joins TRBV27 to TRBJ2-1, with D tentatively TRBD1 (7 bases). This CDR3 comprises 13 residues. V lost 7 bases and J 6 bases, leaving 13 bases between the germline ends. Germline loops: CDR1 MNHEY, CDR2 SMNVEV (reference sequence). The CDR3 spells CASMPGGSNEQFF. CDR3 DNA sequence: TGTGCCAGCATGCCAGGGGGGAGCAATGAGCAGTTCTTC.

This chain joins TRBV6-6 and TRBJ2-3; D is ambiguous. CDR3 size: 15 residues. CDR1 and CDR2 (germline): MNHNY, SVGAGI (reference sequence). V was cut by 4 bases and J by 4 bases, with 15 bases left in between. As DNA, the CDR3 is TGTGCCAGCAGTTTAGTCCCAGGAGAGGCAGATACGCAGTATTTT. Amino acid sequence: CASSLVPGEADTQYF.

The CDR3, as DNA: TGTGCCAGCAGGGCTTGGACAGGGGAAAAATCACCCCTCCACTTT. As protein: CASRAWTGEKSPLHF. The chain links TRBV6-5 to TRBJ1-6, with TRBD1 matching over 9 bases. Germline assignment: CDR1 MNHEY and CDR2 SVGAGI. CDR3 length equals 15 residues. The junction had 10 bases not matched to a gene; V was cut back by 6 bases and J by 10 bases.

V is TRBV6-5 and J is TRBJ2-1, with a possible D match to TRBD2 (7 bases). The CDR3 spans 14 residues. The V gene lost 8 bases and the J gene lost 4 bases, with 15 bases spanning the gap. CDR1 MNHEY and CDR2 SVGAGI come from the germline V gene. The CDR3 region is CASGRGGSYNEQFF. In nucleotides, the CDR3 is TGTGCCAGCGGGAGGGGGGGGAGTTACAATGAGCAGTTCTTC.

This clone was recorded a few times. The chain carries TRBV18 and TRBJ1-1; 7 nucleotides line up with TRBD1. CDR1 is KGHSH, CDR2 LQKENI, per germline. Losses at the gene ends were 3 bases for V and 3 bases for J; bases not matched to a gene: 7. The CDR3 has 15 residues. The CDR3 DNA reads as TGTGCCAGCTCACCTAGACAGGGTGCGGACACTGAAGCTTTCTTT. This encodes CASSPRQGADTEAFF.

Written as DNA, the CDR3 is TGTGCCTGGAGCGGGACCGTAACCTTGATTAGTGGGGCCAACGTCCTGACTTTC. Amino acids: CAWSGTVTLISGANVLTF. The chain is built from TRBV30 and TRBJ2-6, with D perhaps being TRBD1 or TRBD2 (5 bases each). From germline, CDR1 is GTSNPN and CDR2 SVGIG (reference sequence). V was pared by 3 bases and J by 3 bases, with 21 bases between. The CDR3 has 18 amino acids.

The chain combines TRBV10-3 with TRBJ2-2, with 9 nucleotides matching TRBD1. The V segment lost 10 bases and the J segment 3 bases; nucleotides outside the gene matches: 15. Germline CDR1 ENHRY, CDR2 SYGVKD. This CDR3 has 17 amino acids. The CDR3 DNA is TGTGCCACCCGAAACCCTCGAGACAGGGGGGACACCGGGGAGCTGTTTTTT. As protein: CATRNPRDRGDTGELFF.

The chain joins TRBV6-4 to TRBJ2-4, with D perhaps TRBD1 (6 bases). Trimming shortened V by 4 bases and J by 6 bases, and 10 bases separated the two germline ends. This CDR3 comprises 13 residues. Germline V lookup: CDR1 MRHNA, CDR2 SNTAGT. CDR3 DNA sequence: TGTGCCAGCAGTGTTGGGGGCGGAAACATTCAGTACTTC. Its translation: CASSVGGGNIQYF.

J is TRBJ1-3 and V is TRBV18; D is unclear. The CDR3 runs to 14 residues. V lost 2 bases to trimming and J lost 1 base, with 6 bases between them. Germline V CDR1 and CDR2: KGHSH, LQKENI. The CDR3, as DNA: TGTGCCAGCTCACCAGAGACGTCTGGAAACACCATATATTTT. This sequence encodes CASSPETSGNTIYF.

The rearrangement uses TRBV28 and TRBJ1-2; 8 bases are a match to TRBD1. The germline CDR1 and CDR2 sequences are MDHEN and SYDVKM. Trimming at V came to 8 bases and at J to 4 bases, leaving 6 bases not matched to a gene. The CDR3 spans 13 residues. The CDR3 sequence: CASEQTGAYGYTF. In DNA form, the CDR3 reads TGTGCCAGCGAGCAGACAGGGGCCTATGGCTACACCTTC.

This chain links TRBV6-5 with TRBJ1-2, with a weak D call TRBD1 (5 bases). In germline, CDR1 is MNHEY, CDR2 SVGAGI. The germline V and J ends were trimmed by 0 bases and 8 bases, with 13 bases remaining between them. CDR3 length: 14 amino acids. The CDR3 DNA follows: TGTGCCAGCAGTTACTCGATGGGGCAAGGAGGCTACACCTTC. Amino acid sequence: CASSYSMGQGGYTF.

The chain couples TRBV28 to TRBJ1-2, with TRBD1 identical over 10 bases. This CDR3 contains 13 residues. V trimming: 10 bases; J trimming: 7 bases; junction bases outside the gene matches: 9. In germline, CDR1 is MDHEN, CDR2 SYDVKM. CDR3 sequence reads: CATIEWTGGGYTF. Here the CDR3 DNA reads TGTGCCACCATCGAATGGACAGGGGGTGGCTACACCTTC.

The rearrangement links TRBV19 to TRBJ1-3, with a tentative D call TRBD1 (5 bases). V was clipped by 3 bases and J by 1 base, with 10 bases between them. The CDR3 consists of 15 residues. Germline V gives CDR1 LNHDA, CDR2 SQIVND (reference sequence). CDR3 protein: CASSIQGPSGNTIYF. The CDR3 nucleotides read TGTGCCAGTAGTATTCAGGGACCTTCTGGAAACACCATATATTTT.

This chain uses TRBV5-6 with TRBJ1-1, with D possibly TRBD1 on 5 matching bases. Germline loops: CDR1 SGHDT, CDR2 YYEEEE. The V end lost 5 bases, the J end lost 4 bases, and 9 bases lay between the germline ends. The CDR3 totals 12 residues. The CDR3 DNA reads as TGTGCCAGCAGTTCGGGGGGCACTGAAGCTTTCTTT. As protein: CASSSGGTEAFF.

This chain joins TRBV19 and TRBJ2-1; 7 bases map to TRBD2. Trimming cost V 3 bases and J 6 bases; bases outside gene matches: 5. CDR1 is LNHDA and CDR2 is SQIVND in the germline V gene (reference sequence). CDR3 length equals 14 residues. CDR3: CASSISWTSNEQFF. CDR3 DNA sequence: TGTGCCAGTAGTATTTCTTGGACTAGCAATGAGCAGTTCTTC.

The rearrangement links TRBV28 to TRBJ1-5; D ambiguous. The germline V gene has CDR1 MDHEN and CDR2 SYDVKM. The length of the CDR3 is 15 residues. Trimming pared 8 bases from V and 0 bases from J, leaving 14 bases between. CDR3 amino acids: CASGRTDYSNQPQHF. Here the CDR3 DNA reads TGTGCCAGCGGCCGGACCGACTATAGCAATCAGCCCCAGCATTTT. Full variable domain (outside the CDR3, taken from reference TRBV28 and TRBJ1-5): DVKVTQSSRYLVKRTGEKVFLECVQDMDHENMFWYRQDPGLGLRLIYFSYDVKMKEKGDIPEGYSVSREKKERFSLILESASTNQTSMYLCASGRTDYSNQPQHFGDGTRLSIL.

As DNA, the CDR3 is TGTGCCAGCCACCACGGGGATTCACCCCTCCACTTT. As protein: CASHHGDSPLHF. The chain combines TRBV6-5 with TRBJ1-6; unclear D gene. CDR1 is MNHEY, CDR2 SVGAGI, per germline. V was cut by 8 bases and J by 8 bases, with 10 bases left in between. The length of the CDR3 is 12 residues.